This T cell receptor (beta chain) originates from a study of cytomegalovirus exposure and HLA in healthy donors. This clone was found once. Its antigen is not known. Whole-study results and caveats: In a later analysis, at a false discovery rate of 0.05, 17,000 or so TCR beta sequences were associated with HLA alleles. The study put 150 or so TCR beta chains on its list as cytomegalovirus-associated. When a later analysis compared HLA-associated TCR beta chains with equally common others, the HLA-associated chains turned out to be more clonally expanded and to have lower generation probabilities.

Primers included in the PCR were 60 Vbeta and 13 Jbeta primers. Produced via immunoSEQ multiplex PCR; TCRdb's table is partial and in-frame only. The data show 120,000 to 150,000 clones, around 85% seen once. Whereas donors were nominally healthy upon sampling, unrecorded immune exposures were probable. V lost 6 bases and J lost 5; bases outside the gene matches: 10. CDR3 size: 15 residues. Per germline, CDR1 SGDLS and CDR2 YYNGEE. The V call is TRBV9, the J call TRBJ2-5; 10 nucleotides match TRBD1. The receptor was isolated from a woman between 25 and 40 years old in good health and CMV-seronegative. The sequencing sample was made of PBMCs. The CDR3 loop is CASTMGQGTVETQYF. CDR3 nucleotide sequence: TGTGCCAGCACCATGGGACAGGGGACGGTGGAGACCCAGTACTTC.